The 26 T cell receptor beta chains listed next were all sequenced from one sample in a study of T cells in Graves' hyperthyroidism and ophthalmopathy. Amplified TCR beta CDR3 regions came from RNA transcripts. TCR CDR3 underwent first-round RT-PCR with the HTBI primer set. In TCRdb, the multiplex PCR reads were re-called with MiXCR into one record per CDR3 protein. The sample records about 640,000 distinct CDR3 sequences, about 15% being singletons. Sequenced: blood. The receptors come from a woman between 45 and 60 years old with Graves' ophthalmopathy.

The CDR3 region has the DNA TGTGCCAGCGGGGGGACGGCCTTCGGAGAAAAACTGTTTTTT. Translated: CASGGTAFGEKLFF. The rearrangement links TRBV28 to TRBJ1-4, with D possibly being TRBD1 (5 bases). V was shortened by 8 bases and J by 8 bases, with 18 bases between the two germline ends. The germline CDR1 and CDR2 sequences are MDHEN and SYDVKM. The CDR3 runs to 14 residues.

This clonotype was counted ten times or more. The gene calls are TRBV11-1 and TRBJ2-7; 8 nucleotides match TRBD2. This CDR3 contains 15 residues. Germline lookup yields CDR1 SGHAT and CDR2 FQDESV (reference sequence). V shed 5 bases, J shed 4 bases, and the junction held 10 bases outside the gene matches. The CDR3 DNA reads as TGTGCCAGCAGCCCGCCAGGACTAGCAAGTTACGAGCAGTACTTC. Residues: CASSPPGLASYEQYF.

The V and J genes are TRBV15 and TRBJ1-5; no firm D call. Germline V lookup: CDR1 LNHNV, CDR2 YYDKDF (reference sequence). Deletions cut 0 bases from V and 2 bases from J, with 8 bases between. There are 15 residues in the CDR3. Here the CDR3 reads CATSRDGLGNQPQHF. The DNA of the CDR3 is TGTGCCACCAGCAGAGACGGGTTAGGCAATCAGCCCCAGCATTTT.

The chain joins TRBV20-1 to TRBJ1-3, with D perhaps TRBD1 (6 bases). V was clipped by 5 bases and J by 4 bases, with 15 bases between them. The CDR3 is made up of 14 amino acids. Per the germline V gene, CDR1 is DFQATT and CDR2 is SNEGSKA (reference sequence). CDR3 DNA: TGCAGTGCTGCCCGGGACACAGTGGGAAACACCATATATTTT. This codes for CSAARDTVGNTIYF.

This clonotype was detected ten times or more. The chain carries TRBV6-1 and TRBJ2-2; TRBD2 matches 11 bases. The trim removed 5 bases at V and 2 bases at J, leaving 16 bases unmatched. CDR3 length equals 20 residues. CDR1 is MNHNS, CDR2 SASEGT, per germline. CDR3 coding DNA: TGTGCCAGCAGTCCCTGGGCTAGCGGGAGGTTTACGGGAAACACCGGGGAGCTGTTTTTT. This sequence encodes CASSPWASGRFTGNTGELFF.

This clonotype was recorded at least ten times. A junction end diverges from the germline sequence, so it may reflect a read error. This chain uses TRBV2 with TRBJ2-1; 9 nucleotides align to TRBD2. Germline CDR1 SNHLY, CDR2 FYNNEI. The length of the CDR3 is 15 residues. DNA for the CDR3: TGTGCCAGCAGGCCGGGGCGGGAGGGCTACCATGAGCAGTTCTTC. Residues: CASRPGREGYHEQFF.

This clonotype was seen repeatedly, ten times or more. This chain uses TRBV2 with TRBJ2-2, with TRBD1 matching 7 bases. With 4 bases clipped from V and 6 bases from J, the junction kept 2 bases outside the gene matches. This CDR3 has 13 amino acids. In germline, CDR1 is SNHLY, CDR2 FYNNEI. CDR3 region: CASSAQGAGELFF. The DNA of the CDR3 is TGTGCCAGCAGTGCCCAGGGGGCCGGGGAGCTGTTTTTT.

This clonotype was picked up a small number of times. The chain joins TRBV5-1 to TRBJ2-7; possible D gene TRBD1, 6 bases. Germline-derived CDR1 and CDR2 are SGHRS and YFSETQ. The V end was cut by 3 bases, the J end by 0 bases, with 13 bases between. The CDR3 covers 15 residues. CDR3 amino acids: CASSSRADSSYEQYF. The CDR3 DNA reads as TGCGCCAGCAGCTCTAGGGCGGACAGCTCCTACGAGCAGTACTTC.

In its sample, this clonotype was seen many times. The gene calls are TRBV27 and TRBJ2-5; 13 bases match TRBD2. With 1 base clipped from V and 1 base from J, the junction kept 3 bases outside the gene matches. The CDR3 extends over 17 amino acids. Germline CDR1 is MNHEY and CDR2 is SMNVEV (reference sequence). The CDR3 reads CASSLFGLAGAQETQYF. Here the CDR3 DNA reads TGTGCCAGCAGTTTATTCGGACTAGCGGGAGCCCAAGAGACCCAGTACTTC.

This clonotype was detected only a few times. This chain joins TRBV18 and TRBJ1-6; D remains unclear. This CDR3 has 16 amino acids. Germline V gives CDR1 KGHSH, CDR2 LQKENI. The V end was cut by 3 bases, the J end by 0 bases, with 9 bases between. This chain's CDR3 is CASSPRQNSYNSPLHF. CDR3 bases: TGTGCCAGCTCACCTCGACAAAACTCCTATAATTCACCCCTCCACTTT.

Only a few counts were recorded for this clonotype. The gene calls are TRBV28 and TRBJ1-5, with D unresolved. V was trimmed by 3 bases and J by 7 bases, leaving 7 bases between them. This CDR3 is built from 12 residues. CDR1 is MDHEN and CDR2 is SYDVKM in the germline V gene. The CDR3 nucleotides read TGTGCCAGCAGTTTTCCGGTACAGCCCCAGCATTTT. This translates into CASSFPVQPQHF.

This clonotype was recorded many times. V usage is TRBV28 and J usage is TRBJ2-7; 9 bases line up with TRBD2. CDR1 is MDHEN and CDR2 is SYDVKM in the germline V gene. Trimming at V came to 7 bases and at J to 4 bases, leaving 11 bases not matched to a gene. CDR3 length equals 15 residues. CDR3 loop: CASTLTVAGEYEQYF. DNA of the CDR3: TGTGCCAGCACTCTAACCGTAGCGGGAGAGTACGAGCAGTACTTC.

This clonotype showed up just a few times. The junction shows a germline mismatch at one end, possibly a read error. The chain is built from TRBV20-1 and TRBJ2-1; 14 bases line up with TRBD2. The CDR3 extends over 21 amino acids. Germline CDR1 and CDR2: DFQATT and SNEGSKA (reference sequence). CDR3 in DNA: TGCGGTGCTAGCGGGACTAGCGGGAGAAGTTCAAGGCGGGCTATCTACAATGAGCAGTTCTTC. Its protein product is CGASGTSGRSSRRAIYNEQFF.

This clonotype was observed a few times. The chain links TRBV7-3 to TRBJ1-2, with 9 bases aligning to TRBD1. V gave up 4 bases and J gave up 8 bases; unmatched junction bases: 14. Germline assignment: CDR1 SGHTA and CDR2 FQGTGA. The CDR3 runs to 16 residues. This CDR3 is CASSYSGTGRFRGYTF. The CDR3 DNA reads as TGTGCCAGCAGCTACAGCGGGACAGGGCGTTTTCGCGGCTACACCTTC.

This clonotype was counted many times. The rearrangement uses TRBV3-1 and TRBJ1-1, with D perhaps TRBD1 (6 bases). This CDR3 is 13 amino acids long. The ends were cut back, 1 base at V and 5 bases at J, with 8 bases in the middle. Germline V CDR1 and CDR2: LGHDT, YNNKEL (reference sequence). CDR3 bases: TGTGCCAGCAGCCAAGGGGACAAAACTGAAGCTTTCTTT. Translation: CASSQGDKTEAFF. The whole variable domain, filled in from reference TRBV3-1 and TRBJ1-1, reads DTAVSQTPKYLVTQMGNDKSIKCEQNLGHDTMYWYKQDSKKFLKIMFSYNNKELIINETVPNRFSPKSPDKAHLNLHINSLELGDSAVYFCASSQGDKTEAFFGQGTRLTVV.

The CDR3 loop is CASSPGKGAKNIQYF. For the CDR3, the DNA is TGTGCCAGCAGCCCTGGGAAGGGAGCCAAAAACATTCAGTACTTC. The chain recombines TRBV28 with TRBJ2-4, with unresolved D. Between the trimmed V and J ends, which lost 6 bases and 0 bases, there was a span of 12 bases. Germline CDR1 and CDR2: MDHEN and SYDVKM. CDR3 length: 15 amino acids.

This chain connects TRBV30 to TRBJ2-3; D possibly matches TRBD1 or TRBD2 (5 bases each). The germline V gene encodes CDR1 GTSNPN and CDR2 SVGIG (reference sequence). Trimming removed 4 bases from V and 1 base from J, with 18 bases in between. The CDR3 totals 16 residues. CDR3 bases: TGTGCCTGGAAGGACTTTAGGGGCGGAGGCACAGATACGCAGTATTTT. It codes for CAWKDFRGGGTDTQYF.

This clonotype was recorded many times. The J gene is TRBJ2-7, the V gene TRBV27, with 12 bases matching TRBD2. J was trimmed by 4 bases and V by 4 bases; bases with no gene match: 2. The CDR3 consists of 14 residues. The germline gives CDR1 MNHEY, CDR2 SMNVEV (reference sequence). The DNA of the CDR3 is TGTGCCAGCAGTTGGACTAGCGGGGTTTACGAGCAGTACTTC. It encodes CASSWTSGVYEQYF.

This clonotype was detected only a few times. The chain links TRBV6-2 or TRBV6-3 to TRBJ2-7, with 7 positions matching TRBD2. V was pared by 5 bases and J by 4 bases, with 11 bases of the junction left unmatched. This CDR3 region has 15 residues. Germline CDR1 MNHEY, CDR2 SVGEGT. The CDR3 spells CASSPRAGLTYEQYF. CDR3 nucleotide sequence: TGTGCCAGCAGTCCTAGAGCGGGACTTACATACGAGCAGTACTTC.

This clonotype has a count of ten or more. The rearrangement joins TRBV7-2 to TRBJ1-2; D is perhaps TRBD1 (5 bases). Germline CDR1 reads SGHTA; CDR2 reads FQGNSA. The ends were cut back, 5 bases at V and 5 bases at J, with 15 bases in the middle. The CDR3 spans 14 residues. Here the CDR3 reads CASSTPREGYGYTF. The CDR3 DNA sequence: TGTGCCAGCAGCACGCCCAGGGAGGGTTATGGCTACACCTTC.

This clonotype has a count of ten or more. The rearrangement uses TRBV5-1 and TRBJ2-3; TRBD2 aligns across 9 bases. Trimming at V came to 2 bases and at J to 5 bases, leaving 9 bases not matched to a gene. CDR1 and CDR2 from the germline V gene are SGHRS and YFSETQ. The CDR3 runs to 16 residues. CDR3 nucleotide sequence: TGCGCCAGCAGCTTAAGCGGGAGGATGATAGTAGATACGCAGTATTTT. It yields the protein CASSLSGRMIVDTQYF.

This clonotype was observed many times. V is TRBV7-9 and J is TRBJ2-5; D assignment may be TRBD1 or TRBD2 (5 bases each). The germline V and J ends were trimmed by 5 bases and 2 bases, with 15 bases remaining between them. This CDR3 has 15 amino acids. The germline V gene has CDR1 SEHNR and CDR2 FQNEAQ (reference sequence). The CDR3 loop reads CASSEGRNLQETQYF. The CDR3 coding sequence is TGTGCCAGCAGCGAGGGACGGAATTTACAAGAGACCCAGTACTTC. Full variable domain (remainder filled in from reference TRBV7-9 and TRBJ2-5): DTGVSQNPRHKITKRGQNVTFRCDPISEHNRLYWYRQTLGQGPEFLTYFQNEAQLEKSRLLSDRFSAERPKGSFSTLEIQRTEQGDSAMYLCASSEGRNLQETQYFGPGTRLLVL.

The table lists this clonotype with a few counts. The genes are TRBV15 and TRBJ2-7; D possibly uses TRBD1 or TRBD2 (6 bases each). Trimming removed 5 bases at V and 1 base at J, with 15 bases between. Germline assignment: CDR1 LNHNV and CDR2 YYDKDF (reference sequence). The CDR3 consists of 15 residues. The DNA of the CDR3 is TGTGCCACCAGCGTAGGGGGGACAAAATCCTACGAGCAGTACTTC. Protein: CATSVGGTKSYEQYF.

In this sample, this clonotype turned up a few times. The chain has TRBV4-1 and TRBJ1-1, with 9 positions matching TRBD1. The CDR3 is made up of 15 amino acids. V trimming: 2 bases; J trimming: 5 bases; junction bases outside the gene matches: 6. CDR1 is MGHRA and CDR2 is YSYEKL in the germline V gene. CDR3 residues: CASSQKETGGTEAFF. As DNA, the CDR3 is TGCGCCAGCAGCCAAAAAGAGACAGGGGGTACTGAAGCTTTCTTT.

This clonotype was counted ten times or more. The V gene is TRBV18, the J gene TRBJ2-7; TRBD2 aligns across 9 bases. This CDR3 contains 15 residues. Germline V gene lookup returns CDR1 KGHSH and CDR2 LQKENI. The ends lost 3 bases at V and 3 bases at J; junction bases unmatched: 6. Here the CDR3 reads CASSPLREGHYEQYF. In DNA, the CDR3 is TGTGCCAGCTCACCTCTGCGGGAGGGCCACTACGAGCAGTACTTC.

This clonotype was seen ten or more times. This chain uses TRBV20-1 with TRBJ2-1; D perhaps matches TRBD1 (6 bases). Trimming took 5 bases from V and 3 from J, leaving 8 bases between them. Per germline, CDR1 DFQATT and CDR2 SNEGSKA (reference sequence). This CDR3 has 12 residues. DNA of the CDR3: TGCAGTGCTTGGGGGCGCTACAATGAGCAGTTCTTC. Translated, it gives CSAWGRYNEQFF.